This TCR beta chain was recovered during a study of T-cell memory formation after mild COVID-19. The overall study: Largely, TCR clusters stayed within a single donor. Findings and caveats of the study: Clones that contracted from day 15 to 85 were balanced CD4/CD8, while later expanders leaned CD4+. Of the contracting clones, CD4+ ones lay mainly in CM and EM, and CD8+ ones in EMRA.

Regarding this clonotype: What it binds is not known.

Germline loops: CDR1 MNHEY, CDR2 SVGEGT. V dropped 6 bases and J dropped 5; count of bases not matched to a gene: 10. The CDR3 sequence is 15 residues long. Each CDR3 protein gets one entry after TCRdb re-called the 5' RACE reads with MiXCR. Of about 390,000 distinct CDR3 sequences in the sample, about a sixth were seen once. Sequencing was carried out using PBMCs or a T cell subset sorted from them (not recorded which). This TCR came from a man younger than 35 who had mild COVID-19 (a few samples of this study predate the infection). Cell type and time point are not known. The chain carries TRBV6-2 or TRBV6-3 and TRBJ2-3, with TRBD2 identical over 8 bases. The CDR3: CASSDLGLGKDTQYF. Here the CDR3 DNA reads TGTGCCAGCAGCGACCTGGGACTAGGAAAAGATACGCAGTATTTT.